Shown below are 15 T cell receptor beta chains from a single sample sequenced in a study of Ad26.COV2.S vaccination and SARS-CoV-2 variants. Sequencing was performed with immunoSEQ multiplex PCR; in TCRdb, only in-frame clones are kept and a portion is missing. Here the sample spans roughly 510,000 clones, 70% to 90% being singletons. The treatment is: about 20 received Ad26.COV2.S at low or high dose, single or two shots; several received placebo; per-sample allocation not given. Sampling happened 63 days after the first vaccine or placebo injection. The sample here was peripheral blood, taken in a trial of Ad26.COV2.S vaccine versus placebo. These receptors all come from a person aged 18 to 59 who received the Ad26.COV2.S COVID-19 vaccine or a placebo.

The chain couples TRBV30 to TRBJ2-1; D gene unclear. The CDR3 contains 17 residues. From germline, CDR1 is GTSNPN and CDR2 SVGIG (reference sequence). The germline V and J ends were trimmed by 4 bases and 6 bases, with 25 bases remaining between them. This CDR3 is CAWKPFWHGDLGNEQFF. Written as DNA, the CDR3 is TGTGCCTGGAAGCCGTTTTGGCATGGAGACCTGGGCAATGAGCAGTTCTTC.

The gene calls are TRBV9 and TRBJ2-7; the D gene could be TRBD1 or TRBD2 (6 bases each). Germline lookup yields CDR1 SGDLS and CDR2 YYNGEE. Trimming removed 3 bases at V and 3 bases at J, with 13 bases between. The CDR3 loop spans 14 amino acids. The DNA for the CDR3 is TGTGCCAGCAGCGCTGGGGGGACAAACTACGAGCAGTACTTC. Its translation is CASSAGGTNYEQYF. Variable domain in full (rest from reference TRBV9 and TRBJ2-7): DSGVTQTPKHLITATGQRVTLRCSPRSGDLSVYWYQQSLDQGLQFLIQYYNGEERAKGNILERFSAQQFPDLHSELNLSSLELGDSALYFCASSAGGTNYEQYFGPGTRLTVT.

The chain recombines TRBV20-1 with TRBJ2-1; a weak D match, TRBD1 (6 bases). The CDR3 runs to 11 residues. The germline gives CDR1 DFQATT, CDR2 SNEGSKA (reference sequence). Trimming left V 2 bases short and J 7 bases short, with 6 bases between. As DNA, the CDR3 is TGCAGTGCTAGAAGGGGGAATGAGCAGTTCTTC. Translated: CSARRGNEQFF.

The chain uses TRBV7-6 and TRBJ2-1, with D perhaps matching TRBD2 (5 bases). V was clipped by 1 base and J by 1 base, with 17 bases between them. CDR1 and CDR2 from the germline V gene are SGHVS and FNYEAQ. The CDR3 totals 18 residues. CDR3 sequence: CASSLGVFTTGSYNEQFF. CDR3 DNA: TGTGCCAGCAGCTTAGGAGTCTTTACTACGGGGTCCTACAATGAGCAGTTCTTC.

The chain is built from TRBV7-3 and TRBJ2-1, with 10 bases lining up with TRBD2. The V segment lost 0 bases and the J segment 4 bases; nucleotides outside the gene matches: 6. The CDR3 runs 17 residues. Germline V lookup: CDR1 SGHTA, CDR2 FQGTGA. CDR3 bases: TGTGCCAGCAGCTTAACGGGCGTTAGCGGGAGGTACAATGAGCAGTTCTTC. Protein product: CASSLTGVSGRYNEQFF.

J is TRBJ2-3 and V is TRBV7-2; 10 bases are shared with TRBD2. V shed 5 bases, J shed 3 bases, and the junction held 2 bases outside the gene matches. Germline CDR1 and CDR2: SGHTA and FQGNSA. The CDR3 has 14 amino acids. CDR3: CASSPGLATDTQYF. DNA for the CDR3: TGTGCCAGCAGCCCGGGACTAGCGACAGATACGCAGTATTTT.

V gene TRBV25-1 combines with J gene TRBJ2-5, with 9 bases lining up with TRBD2. V trimming: 2 bases; J trimming: 2 bases; junction bases outside the gene matches: 6. The CDR3 is 16 amino acids. CDR1 and CDR2 (germline): MGHDK, SYGVNS. CDR3 bases: TGTGCCAGCAGTGAACGAGCGGGAGGCGGTCAAGAGACCCAGTACTTC. Translation: CASSERAGGGQETQYF.

The genes are TRBV7-9 and TRBJ2-7; D gene unclear. V was cut by 5 bases and J by 3 bases, with 2 bases left in between. Germline V lookup: CDR1 SEHNR, CDR2 FQNEAQ (reference sequence). The CDR3 sequence is 10 residues long. CDR3 sequence: CASSIYEQYF. The DNA of the CDR3 is TGTGCCAGCAGCATCTACGAGCAGTACTTC. The whole variable domain, remainder taken from reference TRBV7-9 and TRBJ2-7, is DTGVSQNPRHKITKRGQNVTFRCDPISEHNRLYWYRQTLGQGPEFLTYFQNEAQLEKSRLLSDRFSAERPKGSFSTLEIQRTEQGDSAMYLCASSIYEQYFGPGTRLTVT.

The chain joins TRBV7-2 to TRBJ2-3, with D possibly being TRBD2 (5 bases). This CDR3 is built from 15 residues. Trimming removed 6 bases from V and 0 bases from J, with 13 bases in between. Germline V gene sequence: CDR1 SGHTA, CDR2 FQGNSA. This CDR3 reads CASRALAPSTDTQYF. Written as DNA, the CDR3 is TGTGCCAGCAGAGCGCTAGCCCCTAGCACAGATACGCAGTATTTT. Variable domain in full (rest from reference TRBV7-2 and TRBJ2-3): GAGVSQSPSNKVTEKGKDVELRCDPISGHTALYWYRQSLGQGLEFLIYFQGNSAPDKSGLPSDRFSAERTGGSVSTLTIQRTQQEDSAVYLCASRALAPSTDTQYFGPGTRLTVL.

This clone was detected only once. This sample includes further DNA sequences coding for the same CDR3. The rearrangement uses TRBV18 and TRBJ1-1; D may be TRBD1 (5 bases). Trimming shortened V by 1 base and J by 4 bases, and 10 bases separated the two germline ends. The germline V gene has CDR1 KGHSH and CDR2 LQKENI. This CDR3 is built from 14 residues. The CDR3 nucleotides read TGTGCCAGCTCACCACGTGGGGGGGGCACTGAAGCTTTCTTT. This translates into CASSPRGGGTEAFF.

The rearrangement uses TRBV4-1 and TRBJ1-1; the D is unclear. The germline V and J ends were trimmed by 4 bases and 1 base, with 13 bases remaining between them. The length of the CDR3 is 15 residues. Germline lookup yields CDR1 MGHRA and CDR2 YSYEKL. CDR3 amino acids: CASSPESVPNTEAFF. In DNA, the CDR3 is TGCGCCAGCAGCCCCGAGTCGGTCCCGAACACTGAAGCTTTCTTT.

The chain is built from TRBV7-9 and TRBJ1-4, with D possibly matching TRBD1 (5 bases). Germline V CDR1 and CDR2: SEHNR, FQNEAQ (reference sequence). The CDR3 consists of 15 residues. Deletions cut 7 bases from V and 5 bases from J, with 17 bases between. The CDR3 DNA sequence: TGTGCCAGCACCAAAAGTCAGGGAAAGAATGAAAAACTGTTTTTT. Translated: CASTKSQGKNEKLFF. Drawing the rest from reference TRBV7-9 and TRBJ1-4, the complete variable domain is DTGVSQNPRHKITKRGQNVTFRCDPISEHNRLYWYRQTLGQGPEFLTYFQNEAQLEKSRLLSDRFSAERPKGSFSTLEIQRTEQGDSAMYLCASTKSQGKNEKLFFGSGTQLSVL.

The chain has TRBV6-5 and TRBJ1-4; D is possibly TRBD1 (5 bases). The CDR3 length is 15 residues. Germline V gene data show CDR1 as MNHEY and CDR2 as SVGAGI. Trimming removed 8 bases at V and 2 bases at J, with 15 bases between. CDR3 amino acids: CASSPGLLTNEKLFF. The DNA of the CDR3 is TGTGCCAGCTCCCCAGGGTTGCTGACTAATGAAAAACTGTTTTTT.

This clone came up once. The chain uses TRBV29-1 and TRBJ2-1; TRBD1 matches at 9 bases. With V trimmed by 1 base and J by 7 bases, 5 bases remained unmatched. This CDR3 region has 14 residues. CDR1 and CDR2 from the germline V gene are SQVTM and ANQGSEA. The DNA for the CDR3 is TGCAGCGTTGAAGGGACAGGGGTAAATAATGAGCAGTTCTTC. This codes for CSVEGTGVNNEQFF.

The sample holds one count of this clone. J is TRBJ1-1 and V is TRBV18; D not certain. The CDR3 totals 15 residues. Germline-derived CDR1 and CDR2 are KGHSH and LQKENI. Trimming removed 6 bases from V and 3 bases from J, with 17 bases in between. The CDR3 sequence is CASSRGLPAYTEAFF. The CDR3 DNA is TGTGCCAGCTCCCGAGGGCTACCAGCTTACACTGAAGCTTTCTTT.